What follows are 15 T cell receptor beta chains derived from one specimen sequenced in a study of cytomegalovirus exposure and HLA in healthy donors. Amplification used 60 Vbeta primers and 13 Jbeta primers. Only in-frame clones appear in the TCRdb table, and some are missing; sequencing was by immunoSEQ multiplex PCR. The table records about 69,000 clones, about 74% of them present only once. The sample taken for sequencing was PBMCs. All receptors derive from a woman aged 55-69 years in good health and CMV-seropositive.

The chain has TRBV29-1 and TRBJ2-5; D might be TRBD2 (7 bases). This CDR3 has 14 amino acids. Trimming stripped 1 base from V and 5 bases from J, with 14 bases between. CDR1 SQVTM and CDR2 ANQGSEA come from the germline V gene. As DNA, the CDR3 is TGCAGCGTTGAAGGGCGGGGGCCCAGGGAGACCCAGTACTTC. This translates into CSVEGRGPRETQYF.

With regard to this clone: The same CDR3 can be traced to other DNA sequences in this sample. The rearrangement links TRBV2 to TRBJ1-5; 7 bases agree with TRBD1. The CDR3 totals 14 residues. After removal of 4 bases from V and 4 bases from J, the junction contained 4 bases not matched to a gene. CDR1 and CDR2 from the germline V gene are SNHLY and FYNNEI. DNA of the CDR3: TGTGCCAGCAGTGTACAGGGGCGGAATCAGCCCCAGCATTTT. It is translated as CASSVQGRNQPQHF.

This clone was seen a single time. The genes are TRBV18 and TRBJ2-5, with D uncertain. V shed 3 bases and J shed 5 bases, with 10 bases lying between them. The CDR3 contains 13 residues. Germline V gene data show CDR1 as KGHSH and CDR2 as LQKENI. DNA of the CDR3: TGTGCCAGCTCACCGTCCCTAGACGAGACCCAGTACTTC. It translates to CASSPSLDETQYF. Using reference TRBV18 and TRBJ2-5 for the parts outside the CDR3, the full variable domain is NAGVMQNPRHLVRRRGQEARLRCSPMKGHSHVYWYRQLPEEGLKFMVYLQKENIIDESGMPKERFSAEFPKEGPSILRIQQVVRGDSAAYFCASSPSLDETQYFGPGTRLLVL.

The chain couples TRBV10-1 to TRBJ2-7; TRBD2 matches at 10 bases. CDR3 size: 13 residues. V shed 8 bases and J 2 bases; nucleotides not matched to a gene: 3. The germline V gene encodes CDR1 WNHNN and CDR2 SYGVQD (reference sequence). CDR3 in DNA: TGCGCCAGCCCGACTAGCGGGCCCTACGAGCAGTACTTC. It yields the protein CASPTSGPYEQYF.

This chain joins TRBV4-2 and TRBJ2-3; 11 positions match TRBD2. The CDR3 runs to 17 residues. V was clipped by 2 bases and J by 3 bases; unmatched bases: 7. The germline V gene has CDR1 LGHNA and CDR2 YNFKEQ. The CDR3 loop is CASSQRTSGSTTDTQYF. CDR3 sequence (DNA): TGTGCCAGCAGCCAACGGACTAGCGGGTCCACAACAGATACGCAGTATTTT.

V and J are TRBV4-1 and TRBJ1-2; D is possibly TRBD1 (6 bases). This CDR3 spans 14 amino acids. The germline V gene has CDR1 MGHRA and CDR2 YSYEKL. The germline V and J ends were trimmed by 0 bases and 7 bases, with 12 bases remaining between them. CDR3 DNA: TGCGCCAGCAGCCAAGAGGCGGGGGCGATTGGCTACACCTTC. Protein: CASSQEAGAIGYTF.

The chain is built from TRBV20-1 and TRBJ1-1; no clear D gene. From germline, CDR1 is DFQATT and CDR2 SNEGSKA (reference sequence). The CDR3 runs 11 residues. Trimming shortened V by 3 bases and J by 6 bases, and 8 bases separated the two germline ends. CDR3 sequence (DNA): TGCAGTGCTAGGGCCCTCGCTGAAGCTTTCTTT. Amino acids: CSARALAEAFF.

The chain carries TRBV9 and TRBJ1-5, with TRBD1 identical over 9 bases. Germline assignment: CDR1 SGDLS and CDR2 YYNGEE. The CDR3 is 15 amino acids. V gave up 4 bases and J gave up 4 bases; unmatched junction bases: 6. The CDR3 nucleotides are TGTGCCAGCAGCCTTACCGGGACAGGGAATCAGCCCCAGCATTTT. Translating gives CASSLTGTGNQPQHF.

In this sample, this clone turned up many times. This sequence joins TRBV6-1 and TRBJ1-5, with 8 bases matching TRBD1. The CDR3 covers 15 residues. Trimming cost V 7 bases and J 2 bases; bases outside gene matches: 7. In germline, CDR1 is MNHNS, CDR2 SASEGT. The CDR3 is CASTTGQGGNQPQHF. The CDR3 region has the DNA TGTGCCAGCACTACCGGACAGGGCGGCAATCAGCCCCAGCATTTT.

This clone was recorded at least ten times. The chain carries TRBV11-2 and TRBJ1-2; D gene uncertain. This CDR3 has 13 residues. CDR1 is SGHAT and CDR2 is FQNNGV in the germline V gene. V lost 5 bases, J lost 4 bases, and 11 bases lay in between. The CDR3 loop is CASSPSGPYGYTF. Written as DNA, the CDR3 is TGTGCCAGCAGCCCGAGTGGGCCCTATGGCTACACCTTC. The full variable domain, completed using reference TRBV11-2 and TRBJ1-2, is EAGVAQSPRYKIIEKRQSVAFWCNPISGHATLYWYQQILGQGPKLLIQFQNNGVVDDSQLPKDRFSAERLKGVDSTLKIQPAKLEDSAVYLCASSPSGPYGYTFGSGTRLTVV.

The CDR3 reads CASRLGTGGNTEAFF. The CDR3, as DNA: TGCGCCAGCAGACTAGGGACAGGGGGCAATACTGAAGCTTTCTTT. The V and J genes are TRBV5-1 and TRBJ1-1, with 12 bases that match TRBD1. Unmatched junction bases numbered 7, after V lost 5 bases and J lost 5 bases. Per the germline V gene, CDR1 is SGHRS and CDR2 is YFSETQ. The CDR3 is 15 amino acids.

This clone was seen more than once but under ten times. The J gene is TRBJ1-2, the V gene TRBV9; 8 nucleotides agree with TRBD1. CDR3 size: 15 residues. The trim removed 4 bases at V and 8 bases at J, leaving 13 bases unmatched. CDR1 is SGDLS, CDR2 YYNGEE, per germline. The CDR3 DNA follows: TGTGCCAGCAGCACCTTGGACAGGGCATGGAAGGGCTACACCTTC. Translated, it gives CASSTLDRAWKGYTF.

This chain joins TRBV10-3 and TRBJ1-2; 7 positions match TRBD1. This CDR3 has 13 amino acids. Germline V gives CDR1 ENHRY, CDR2 SYGVKD. Germline trimming cut 6 bases from V and 8 bases from J; bases unmatched to any gene: 9. The CDR3, as DNA: TGTGCCATCAGCAACGTGACAGGGTTCGGCTACACCTTC. It yields the protein CAISNVTGFGYTF.

The chain couples TRBV9 to TRBJ2-3; TRBD1 matches 7 bases. CDR1 is SGDLS, CDR2 YYNGEE, per germline. This CDR3 spans 16 amino acids. Losses at the gene ends were 3 bases for V and 2 bases for J; bases not matched to a gene: 9. CDR3 amino acids: CASSGRQGPPTDTQYF. The CDR3 nucleotides read TGTGCCAGCAGCGGTAGACAGGGACCCCCCACAGATACGCAGTATTTT.

The chain couples TRBV4-2 to TRBJ2-1; tentative D call: TRBD1 (6 bases). CDR1 LGHNA and CDR2 YNFKEQ come from the germline V gene. Trimming removed 0 bases at V and 9 bases at J, with 15 bases between. The CDR3 totals 15 residues. CDR3 DNA: TGTGCCAGCAGCCAAGAAGGGGGTGCCCGGGGTGAGCAGTTCTTC. Residues: CASSQEGGARGEQFF.